This T cell receptor (beta chain) was observed in a study of identical twins. Findings and caveats of the study: With beta out-of-frame sequences, excess sharing by twins was weaker. Twin sharing of out-of-frame TCR alpha was underestimated by models in monozygotic pairs.

Comment on this clonotype: The antigen is not known.

The V and J ends lost 10 bases and 0 bases respectively, with 26 bases between them. The CDR3 runs to 18 residues. Germline CDR1 and CDR2: LGHDT and YNNKEL (reference sequence). It was template switching that added a universal primer site, and there were unique molecular identifiers on the cDNA. TCRdb fed the 5' RACE reads into MiXCR, producing one record per CDR3 protein. The table shows about 340,000 distinct CDR3 sequences, with around 12% occurring only once. The same data also went into a second study, on yellow fever vaccine responses in identical twins. This second study says: On the reported evidence, twins' vaccine T cell responses seemed partly convergent and partly personalized.

The TCR originated in a woman aged 18-35 years in good health. The specimen sequenced was CD8+ T cells sorted from blood. V is TRBV3-1 and J is TRBJ2-3; D is perhaps TRBD1 or TRBD2 (5 bases each). The CDR3 loop reads CATCQAAGIITSTDTQYF. The CDR3 DNA sequence: TGTGCCACCTGCCAAGCGGCAGGGATTATCACTAGCACAGATACGCAGTATTTT.